This T cell receptor beta chain was found in a study of glioma-infiltrating T cells after dendritic cell vaccination. Study background: Between the early 2000s and the early 2010s, patients got autologous tumor lysate-pulsed dendritic cell vaccines. Study observations and caveats: Higher pretreatment TIL content predicted longer progression-free time and survival. The cohort had few patients with full blood and tumor sets.

Time point given: after dendritic cell vaccination, including at tumor progression/relapse. None of the glioblastoma patients had an isocitrate dehydrogenase mutation. The table came from immunoSEQ multiplex PCR; TCRdb's copy has only in-frame clones and leaves some out. The sample consists of 75,000 to 95,000 clones, roughly 91% of them appearing once. Concerning this clone: What it binds is unknown.

This clonotype originated in a human donor with glioblastoma. Sequenced material: blood, taken after dendritic cell vaccination.

The CDR3 loop reads CASSSTPYYEQYF. The CDR3 nucleotides are TGCGCCAGCAGCTCAACACCGTACTACGAGCAGTACTTC. The chain uses TRBV5-1 and TRBJ2-7; no clear D. Germline loops: CDR1 SGHRS, CDR2 YFSETQ. V was trimmed by 3 bases and J by 3 bases, leaving 10 bases between them. The length of the CDR3 is 13 residues.